The sequence of this T cell receptor beta chain was determined in a study of cytomegalovirus exposure and HLA in healthy donors. Study results and caveats: First-cohort TCR clusters tended to co-occur in the approximately 110 validation repertoires, a later analysis found.

On this clone: Its antigen is unknown.

Sequencing was performed with immunoSEQ multiplex PCR; in TCRdb, only in-frame clones are kept and a portion is missing. This table has about 76,000 clones, about 95% appearing once. Germline lookup yields CDR1 LGHNA and CDR2 YNFKEQ. The J segment lost 5 bases and the V segment lost 3 bases, leaving 9 bases of the junction unmatched. This CDR3 comprises 15 residues. The chain employs TRBV4-2 and TRBJ1-1; TRBD1 matches 7 bases. This clonotype was sampled from a young woman in good health and CMV-seropositive. Sequences were obtained from PBMCs. CDR3 nucleotides: TGTGCCAGCAGCCAGGCCCAGGGGGACGGGACTGAAGCTTTCTTT. It codes for CASSQAQGDGTEAFF.